Following are 15 T cell receptor beta chains from one sample sequenced in a study of T cells in Graves' hyperthyroidism and ophthalmopathy. Amplification of TCR beta CDR3 regions was performed using RNA transcripts as template. Carried out on the TCR CDR3, a first-round RT-PCR used the HTBI primer set. Each CDR3 protein is one row after TCRdb ran MiXCR on the multiplex PCR reads. The sample holds around 430,000 distinct CDR3 sequences, just under 15% seen once. Sequenced input: blood. All receptors derive from a woman aged 25 to 45 with Graves' hyperthyroidism.

The chain carries TRBV19 and TRBJ2-1; D is unresolved. This CDR3 comprises 14 residues. CDR1 is LNHDA and CDR2 is SQIVND in the germline V gene (reference sequence). With 5 bases removed from V and 0 bases from J, the gap between germline ends came to 8 bases. This CDR3 reads CASSRSSSYNEQFF. The CDR3 DNA follows: TGTGCCAGTAGTCGGTCGAGCTCCTACAATGAGCAGTTCTTC.

This clonotype has a handful of counts. The chain links TRBV10-2 to TRBJ2-1; D gene ambiguous. Trimming pared 3 bases from V and 5 bases from J, leaving 11 bases between. The CDR3 contains 14 residues. Germline-derived CDR1 and CDR2 are WSHSY and SAAADI. The CDR3 region has the DNA TGCGCCAGCAGTGATCAAGCCCGCCACAATGAGCAGTTCTTC. It yields the protein CASSDQARHNEQFF.

Ten or more counts support this clonotype. The chain recombines TRBV6-1 with TRBJ1-2; unclear D gene. Trimming stripped 0 bases from V and 0 bases from J, with 8 bases between. The germline V gene has CDR1 MNHNS and CDR2 SASEGT. The CDR3 totals 15 residues. DNA for the CDR3: TGTGCCAGCAGTGAAGCGGATGGGGCTAACTATGGCTACACCTTC. This encodes CASSEADGANYGYTF.

This clonotype was counted many times. The gene calls are TRBV2 and TRBJ1-2; 8 bases agree with TRBD1. Germline CDR1 is SNHLY and CDR2 is FYNNEI. The CDR3 is made up of 16 amino acids. V was clipped by 6 bases and J by 8 bases; unmatched bases: 17. In DNA form, the CDR3 reads TGTGCCAGCAGGGGGACAGGTTCCGAGGGGTTTCAAGGCTACACCTTC. As protein: CASRGTGSEGFQGYTF.

The chain uses TRBV7-3 and TRBJ2-1; 9 bases are shared with TRBD1. Germline CDR1 reads SGHTA; CDR2 reads FQGTGA. J was trimmed by 6 bases and V by 5 bases; bases with no gene match: 8. The CDR3 has 15 amino acids. The CDR3 is CASSNGTGQANEQFF. The DNA for the CDR3 is TGTGCCAGCAGCAACGGGACAGGGCAGGCCAATGAGCAGTTCTTC. The variable domain in full, completed from reference TRBV7-3 and TRBJ2-1, reads GAGVSQTPSNKVTEKGKYVELRCDPISGHTALYWYRQSLGQGPEFLIYFQGTGAADDSGLPNDRFFAVRPEGSVSTLKIQRTERGDSAVYLCASSNGTGQANEQFFGPGTRLTVL.

This clonotype was detected ten times or more. For the CDR3, the DNA is TGTGCCAGCAGTTCCGGACTAGCGGGAGTGTCGGGTGAGCAGTTCTTC. It translates to CASSSGLAGVSGEQFF. J is TRBJ2-1 and V is TRBV12-3 or TRBV12-4; 13 nucleotides line up with TRBD2. The trim removed 4 bases at V and 9 bases at J, leaving 9 bases unmatched. The CDR3 runs 16 residues.

This clonotype was counted ten times or more. J is TRBJ1-1 and V is TRBV12-3 or TRBV12-4; D unresolved. The CDR3 loop spans 15 amino acids. V lost 7 bases to trimming and J lost 0 bases, with 15 bases between them. The chain's CDR3 is CASTIAGTMNTEAFF. The CDR3 DNA reads TGTGCCAGCACTATCGCAGGAACCATGAACACTGAAGCTTTCTTT.

A remark on this clonotype: A read error may explain this, as a much larger clone is one base away. The chain combines TRBV13 with TRBJ2-1; no firm D call. The CDR3 extends over 12 amino acids. Germline loops: CDR1 PRHDT, CDR2 FYEKMQ (reference sequence). V dropped 3 bases and J dropped 9 bases, with 9 bases sitting between them. CDR3 in amino acids: CASSFANVEQFF. As DNA, the CDR3 is TGTGCCAGCAGCTTCGCGAATGTTGAGCAGTTCTTC.

This clonotype was counted at least ten times. The chain links TRBV7-3 to TRBJ2-3; 7 bases are shared with TRBD1. In germline, CDR1 is SGHTA, CDR2 FQGTGA. V shed 5 bases and J 4 bases; nucleotides not matched to a gene: 24. CDR3 length: 20 residues. The CDR3 is CASSLPPGLTGRRSPDTQYF. The CDR3 DNA reads as TGTGCCAGCAGCCTACCCCCTGGACTGACAGGGCGACGAAGCCCAGATACGCAGTATTTT.

This clonotype was seen ten or more times. The chain links TRBV7-9 to TRBJ2-7; D may be TRBD1 (8 bases). This CDR3 has 15 amino acids. CDR1 is SEHNR, CDR2 FQNEAQ, per germline (reference sequence). V was trimmed by 7 bases and J by 1 base, leaving 17 bases between them. The DNA of the CDR3 is TGTGCCAGCACCACAGGGGGAGGGACTTCCTACGAGCAGTACTTC. Its protein product is CASTTGGGTSYEQYF.

The chain couples TRBV7-8 to TRBJ1-2; 11 bases are shared with TRBD1. CDR1 and CDR2 from the germline V gene are SGHVS and FQNEAQ. The ends lost 5 bases at V and 8 bases at J; junction bases unmatched: 13. The CDR3 totals 16 residues. The CDR3 DNA sequence: TGTGCCAGCAGCCTACAAACCAGGGACAGGGGGAGGGGCTACACCTTC. Its protein is CASSLQTRDRGRGYTF.

The chain carries TRBV12-3 or TRBV12-4 and TRBJ2-2; 9 positions match TRBD1. The CDR3 length is 14 residues. The V and J ends lost 7 bases and 6 bases, in that order; junction bases with no gene match: 6. In DNA form, the CDR3 reads TGTGCCAGCACCCGGACAGGGGCACCCGGGGAGCTGTTTTTT. Its translation is CASTRTGAPGELFF.

The table lists this clonotype with a few counts. The chain carries TRBV20-1 and TRBJ2-7; 8 bases fit TRBD1. The CDR3 is 15 amino acids. Losses at the gene ends were 3 bases for V and 3 bases for J; bases not matched to a gene: 10. Germline V gene lookup returns CDR1 DFQATT and CDR2 SNEGSKA (reference sequence). Written as DNA, the CDR3 is TGCAGTGCTAGTCTAGTTGCGACAGGGGACTACGAGCAGTACTTC. It specifies CSASLVATGDYEQYF.

This clonotype has more than one count but fewer than ten. This chain joins TRBV3-1 and TRBJ1-1, with D possibly being TRBD1 (5 bases). V lost 0 bases and J 0 bases, leaving 11 bases between the germline ends. CDR3 length equals 16 residues. Germline values: CDR1 LGHDT, CDR2 YNNKEL (reference sequence). CDR3 sequence: CASSQERGRVNTEAFF. DNA of the CDR3: TGTGCCAGCAGCCAAGAGAGGGGAAGGGTGAACACTGAAGCTTTCTTT.

The chain couples TRBV28 to TRBJ1-2; 7 nucleotides align to TRBD1. The germline gives CDR1 MDHEN, CDR2 SYDVKM. The CDR3 is made up of 15 amino acids. Trimming removed 5 bases from V and 0 bases from J; junction bases left unmatched: 6. CDR3 in DNA: TGTGCCAGCAGTGAACGGGACAGCGCTAACTATGGCTACACCTTC. Translating gives CASSERDSANYGYTF.